This TCR beta chain was obtained from a study of T-cell reconstitution after alpha-beta-depleted transplantation in children. Study results and caveats: Reportedly, only several hundred clones from non-depleted graft cells drove alpha-beta T-cell counts at about two months. Surviving recipient T cells and thymic progenitors produced the high day-60 TCRbeta diversity seen in some patients. Most T-cell counts and diversity one year after the transplant came from T cells that were newly produced.

This clonotype was recorded a few times. Its cognate antigen is unknown. A TCRbeta library incorporating unique molecular identifiers was prepared. TCRdb re-analysed the PCR reads in MiXCR, keeping a single row per CDR3 protein. The table includes 450,000 to 550,000 distinct CDR3 sequences, over 9.5% detected once. The CDR3 loop spans 15 amino acids. Germline V CDR1 and CDR2: SEHNR, FQNEAQ (reference sequence). V was pared by 5 bases and J by 0 bases, with 14 bases between. This rearrangement joins TRBV7-9 to TRBJ2-7; D is unclear. This clonotype was sampled from a female patient aged 2-10 years who had a stem cell transplant for aplastic anemia, so the T cells may come from the graft donor. The sample here was PBMCs, mostly from graft donor cells, taken 180 days after TCRalphabeta/CD19-depleted stem cell transplant. The CDR3 DNA reads as TGTGCCAGCAGCCACCCAAACAGTTTCTCCTACGAGCAGTACTTC. Protein: CASSHPNSFSYEQYF.